The rows below give T cell receptor beta chains drawn from one sample of a study of blood T cell repertoires in COVID-19. Only in-frame clones appear in the TCRdb table, and some are missing; sequencing was by immunoSEQ multiplex PCR. This table holds under 300,000 clones, roughly 91% found once. Input material: peripheral blood. All receptors come from a middle-aged woman who had recovered from COVID-19. Both conserved end residues are part of each CDR3. D genes are given only for firm matches. Clone size is stated in some rows and not others, as once, few, many or a class when expanded.

-	TRBJ1-2	-	TRBV5-6	CASSPGVGLYGYTF	TGTGCCAGCAGCCCGGGGGTAGGTTTATATGGCTACACCTTC
-	TRBJ1-1	-	TRBV18	CASSPYQARGAVTEAFF	TGTGCCAGCTCACCTTACCAAGCCCGTGGGGCGGTCACTGAAGCTTTCTTT
TRBD2	TRBJ2-1	-	TRBV27	CASSPTRTSGRVYEQFF	TGTGCCAGCAGCCCCACCCGGACTAGCGGGAGGGTGTATGAGCAGTTCTTC
-	TRBJ2-3	-	TRBV30	CAWSGGQSTDTQYF	TGTGCCTGGAGTGGAGGACAGTCCACAGATACGCAGTATTTT
TRBD1	TRBJ1-5	few	TRBV6-2/TRBV6-3	CASSSARGRNQPQHF	TGTGCCAGCAGTTCGGCCAGGGGGCGAAATCAGCCCCAGCATTTT
-	TRBJ2-1	-	TRBV4-1	CASSQDRRLAVNEQFF	TGCGCCAGCAGCCAAGATCGTCGGCTAGCTGTCAATGAGCAGTTCTTC
-	TRBJ1-5	-	TRBV11-2	CASSPGPGINQPQHF	TGTGCCAGCAGCCCCGGGCCAGGGATCAATCAGCCCCAGCATTTT
TRBD1	TRBJ2-5	-	TRBV5-1	CASMAGVGTEQETQYF	TGCGCCAGCATGGCAGGGGTGGGGACAGAACAAGAGACCCAGTACTTC
-	TRBJ2-3	-	TRBV7-9	CASSAQSPHDTQYF	TGTGCCAGCAGCGCCCAGTCCCCCCATGATACGCAGTATTTT
TRBD2	TRBJ2-7	-	TRBV7-9	CASSPPLAGAYEQYF	TGTGCCAGCAGCCCCCCCCTAGCGGGGGCCTACGAGCAGTACTTC
TRBD1	TRBJ2-7	once	TRBV7-9	CASSGRGTGAYEQYF	TGTGCCAGCAGCGGCCGGGGGACAGGGGCTTACGAGCAGTACTTC
TRBD1	TRBJ1-1	-	TRBV18	CASSPDRVGAFF	TGTGCCAGCTCACCGGACAGGGTGGGAGCTTTCTTT
-	TRBJ1-5	-	TRBV29-1	CSVEVGTRGNQPQHF	TGCAGCGTTGAAGTCGGGACACGGGGAAATCAGCCCCAGCATTTT
-	TRBJ2-7	-	TRBV6-2/TRBV6-3	CASSYGPRHGAREQYF	TGTGCCAGCAGTTACGGTCCGCGTCATGGGGCGAGGGAGCAGTACTTC
TRBD2	TRBJ2-1	-	TRBV5-4	CASSWRTSRTQFF	TGTGCCAGCAGCTGGAGGACTAGCCGAACGCAGTTCTTC
-	TRBJ1-2	-	TRBV27	CASSLLGQHNYGYTF	TGTGCCAGCAGTTTATTAGGACAGCACAACTATGGCTACACCTTC
TRBD2	TRBJ2-1	few	TRBV3-1/TRBV3-2	CASSLLAGYNEQFF	TGTGCCAGCAGCCTACTAGCGGGGTACAATGAGCAGTTCTTC
-	TRBJ1-1	-	TRBV2	CASSEGPQAFF	TGTGCCAGCAGTGAGGGCCCCCAAGCTTTCTTT
TRBD1	TRBJ1-4	-	TRBV19	CASRGTGYNEKLFF	TGTGCCAGTAGGGGGACAGGTTATAATGAAAAACTGTTTTTT
TRBD1	TRBJ1-2	few	TRBV3-1/TRBV3-2	CASSPGQGGYTF	TGTGCCAGCAGCCCCGGACAGGGCGGCTACACCTTC
TRBD2	TRBJ2-5	-	TRBV7-2	CASSPSGGQETQYF	TGTGCCAGCAGCCCCAGCGGGGGCCAAGAGACCCAGTACTTC
-	TRBJ2-1	-	TRBV4-2	CASSQARGSSYNEQFF	TGTGCCAGCAGCCAAGCTCGGGGGAGCTCCTACAATGAGCAGTTCTTC
TRBD1	TRBJ2-7	few	TRBV6-2/TRBV6-3	CASSTRTTGFPYEQYF	TGTGCCAGCAGCACCCGGACGACAGGGTTCCCCTACGAGCAGTACTTC
-	TRBJ2-7	-	TRBV5-4	CASSLEAASYEQYF	TGTGCCAGCAGCTTGGAAGCGGCCTCCTACGAGCAGTACTTC
-	TRBJ1-3	-	TRBV30	CAWSTQRDTIYF	TGTGCCTGGAGTACCCAGAGGGACACCATATATTTT